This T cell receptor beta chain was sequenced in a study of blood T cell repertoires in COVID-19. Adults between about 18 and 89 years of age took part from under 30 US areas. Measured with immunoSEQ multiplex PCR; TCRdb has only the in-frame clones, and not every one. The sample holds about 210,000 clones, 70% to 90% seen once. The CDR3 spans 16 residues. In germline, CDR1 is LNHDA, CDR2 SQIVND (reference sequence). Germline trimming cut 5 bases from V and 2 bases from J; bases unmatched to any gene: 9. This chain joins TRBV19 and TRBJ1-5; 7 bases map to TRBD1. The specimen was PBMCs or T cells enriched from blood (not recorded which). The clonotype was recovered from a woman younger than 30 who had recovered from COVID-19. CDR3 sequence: CASSQEGTVRNQPQHF. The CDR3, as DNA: TGTGCCAGTAGTCAGGAGGGGACAGTACGCAATCAGCCCCAGCATTTT.